The 32 T cell receptor beta chains reported below all come from one sample, sequenced in a study of shared clonotypes between healthy human individuals (dated by TCRdb to the early 2020s). The library was made by the immunoSEQ multiplex PCR assay. TCRdb holds this immuneACCESS table with in-frame rearrangements only. Some clones are missing; in checked studies, unresolved V genes explain under half, and the rest has no known cause. This sample holds some 500,000 clones; 90% to 96% were observed only once. The ten largest clones capture approximately 0.062% of the sample. The specimen was naive CD4+ T cells sorted from blood. The sample's cell subset or site label, in plain terms: CD45RA+ positively selected. These receptor sequences come from a woman younger than 45 in good health.

V usage is TRBV19 and J usage is TRBJ2-7; tentatively, D is TRBD1 or TRBD2 (6 bases each). The V end lost 4 bases, the J end lost 4 bases, and 17 bases lay between the germline ends. Germline lookup yields CDR1 LNHDA and CDR2 SQIVND (reference sequence). The CDR3 consists of 15 residues. The CDR3 protein is CASSTAVGGEYEQYF. In DNA, the CDR3 is TGTGCCAGTAGTACCGCTGTGGGGGGCGAATACGAGCAGTACTTC.

This clone was recorded only once. The CDR3 region is CASSPRTGGMNTEAFF. The CDR3 DNA reads as TGTGCCAGCAGCCCCAGGACAGGGGGCATGAACACTGAAGCTTTCTTT. The chain carries TRBV7-9 and TRBJ1-1; 11 positions agree with TRBD1. The germline CDR1 and CDR2 sequences are SEHNR and FQNEAQ (reference sequence). V lost 5 bases, J lost 0 bases, and 5 bases stayed unmatched. This CDR3 has 16 amino acids.

Note on this clone: Additional DNA sequences in this sample encode the identical CDR3. J is TRBJ2-1 and V is TRBV11-3; no firm D call. Germline loops: CDR1 SGHNT, CDR2 YENEEA. Trimming stripped 3 bases from V and 7 bases from J, with 4 bases between. CDR3 size: 11 residues. The DNA of the CDR3 is TGTGCCAGCAGCTTGGGGAATGAGCAGTTCTTC. Its translation is CASSLGNEQFF.

The chain uses TRBV18 and TRBJ1-5; TRBD1 matches 7 bases. This CDR3 has 15 amino acids. V lost 3 bases to trimming and J lost 4 bases; unmatched junction nucleotides: 6. Germline V lookup: CDR1 KGHSH, CDR2 LQKENI. The DNA of the CDR3 is TGTGCCAGCTCACCTATGGAGGACAGGAATCAGCCCCAGCATTTT. It encodes CASSPMEDRNQPQHF.

The V and J genes are TRBV19 and TRBJ1-3; D is uncertain. The germline V gene encodes CDR1 LNHDA and CDR2 SQIVND (reference sequence). Trimming pared 7 bases from V and 2 bases from J, leaving 15 bases between. The CDR3 extends over 15 amino acids. The CDR3 DNA follows: TGTGCCAGTACAAGTCCGATTCTCGCTGGAAACACCATATATTTT. Its translation: CASTSPILAGNTIYF.

The chain carries TRBV28 and TRBJ1-2, with 9 nucleotides matching TRBD1. Germline V CDR1 and CDR2: MDHEN, SYDVKM. The CDR3 is made up of 14 amino acids. The trim removed 5 bases at V and 4 bases at J, leaving 5 bases unmatched. The CDR3 DNA is TGTGCCAGCAGTGCTGGACAGGGGTCCTATGGCTACACCTTC. It is translated as CASSAGQGSYGYTF.

This clone occurred once. This chain uses TRBV2 with TRBJ2-5, with TRBD2 matching over 11 bases. From germline, CDR1 is SNHLY and CDR2 FYNNEI. V lost 6 bases and J lost 5; bases outside the gene matches: 5. The CDR3 covers 14 residues. The CDR3 reads CASRVSGRAETQYF. The CDR3 DNA reads as TGTGCCAGCAGGGTTAGCGGGAGGGCCGAGACCCAGTACTTC. Based on the CDR3 plus reference TRBV2 and TRBJ2-5, the full variable domain is EPEVTQTPSHQVTQMGQEVILRCVPISNHLYFYWYRQILGQKVEFLVSFYNNEISEKSEIFDDQFSVERPDGSNFTLKIRSTKLEDSAMYFCASRVSGRAETQYFGPGTRLLVL.

This sequence joins TRBV10-2 and TRBJ1-2; 7 bases fit TRBD1. The CDR3 covers 12 residues. The V gene's germline CDR1 is WSHSY and CDR2 SAAADI. Losses at the gene ends were 8 bases for V and 1 base for J; bases not matched to a gene: 1. The CDR3: CASWDSNYGYTF. The CDR3 DNA reads TGCGCCAGCTGGGACAGTAACTATGGCTACACCTTC.

This rearrangement joins TRBV5-8 to TRBJ1-1; a possible D gene is TRBD1 (6 bases). Trimming removed 1 base at V and 4 bases at J, with 11 bases between. Germline V gives CDR1 SGHTS, CDR2 YDEGEE. There are 14 residues in the CDR3. The CDR3: CASSLPGAFTEAFF. The CDR3 coding sequence is TGTGCCAGCAGCTTGCCAGGGGCGTTCACTGAAGCTTTCTTT.

The chain uses TRBV28 and TRBJ2-7; TRBD1 matches at 9 bases. V was clipped by 2 bases and J by 5 bases; unmatched bases: 7. CDR3 length: 15 residues. CDR1 and CDR2 from the germline V gene are MDHEN and SYDVKM. CDR3 in DNA: TGTGCCAGCAGTTTACAACAGGGGGCACTCGACGAGCAGTACTTC. Residues: CASSLQQGALDEQYF.

The chain joins TRBV4-1 to TRBJ2-1, with 9 bases aligning to TRBD2. The germline CDR1 and CDR2 sequences are MGHRA and YSYEKL. This CDR3 is built from 15 residues. J lost 9 bases, V lost 3 bases, and 9 bases had no gene match. CDR3: CASSQPGLAVSEQFF. DNA of the CDR3: TGCGCCAGCAGCCAGCCGGGACTAGCAGTCAGTGAGCAGTTCTTC.

J is TRBJ2-2 and V is TRBV19; 7 nucleotides match TRBD2. The CDR3 spans 20 residues. V lost 6 bases to trimming and J lost 2 bases; unmatched junction nucleotides: 21. Germline V lookup: CDR1 LNHDA, CDR2 SQIVND (reference sequence). DNA for the CDR3: TGTGCCAGTAGCTCCGAGTATAAAGGGCGCCTAGCGGATAACACCGGGGAGCTGTTTTTT. Amino acids: CASSSEYKGRLADNTGELFF.

DNA of the CDR3: TGTGCCAGCTCACTTGGGACAGGGGCGGACGAGCAGTACTTC. Its protein is CASSLGTGADEQYF. The genes are TRBV18 and TRBJ2-7; 10 bases are a match to TRBD1. V dropped 4 bases and J dropped 5; count of bases not matched to a gene: 5. The germline CDR1 and CDR2 sequences are KGHSH and LQKENI. CDR3 length: 14 residues.

The chain couples TRBV6-4 to TRBJ2-7; 8 bases are shared with TRBD2. This CDR3 contains 13 residues. V trimming: 10 bases; J trimming: 6 bases; junction bases outside the gene matches: 11. Germline V gives CDR1 MRHNA, CDR2 SNTAGT. The CDR3, as DNA: TGTGCCAAAGAGCGGGAGTATCGCACCGAGCAGTACTTC. This sequence encodes CAKEREYRTEQYF.

The V gene is TRBV28, the J gene TRBJ1-2; no reliable D call. The CDR3 is 11 amino acids. The germline CDR1 and CDR2 sequences are MDHEN and SYDVKM. V was shortened by 6 bases and J by 7 bases, with 9 bases between the two germline ends. CDR3 sequence reads: CASSLGGGYTF. In nucleotides, the CDR3 is TGTGCCAGCAGCCTGGGCGGTGGCTACACCTTC.

This clone was detected only once. The rearrangement joins TRBV6-4 to TRBJ2-1; 9 bases match TRBD2. Germline V gene sequence: CDR1 MRHNA, CDR2 SNTAGT. CDR3 length: 14 residues. V was pared by 5 bases and J by 9 bases, with 8 bases of the junction left unmatched. DNA for the CDR3: TGTGCCAGCAGTAAGCTAGCGGGATTGTCTGAGCAGTTCTTC. Its protein is CASSKLAGLSEQFF.

The rearrangement uses TRBV21-1 and TRBJ1-5; the table's D call, TRBD1, was not checked against the DNA. TRBV21-1 is a known pseudogene. This CDR3 contains 16 residues. The CDR3 loop is CASKIPGQGSNQPQHF. The CDR3 DNA reads TGTGCCAGCAAAATACCGGGACAGGGAAGCAATCAGCCCCAGCATTTT.

The chain has TRBV5-1 and TRBJ2-1; 10 bases match TRBD1. This CDR3 is 16 amino acids long. The trim removed 2 bases at V and 7 bases at J, leaving 9 bases unmatched. Germline assignment: CDR1 SGHRS and CDR2 YFSETQ. The CDR3 sequence is CASSFSGTGVSNEQFF. CDR3 DNA sequence: TGCGCCAGCAGCTTTTCCGGGACAGGGGTTTCGAATGAGCAGTTCTTC. The complete variable domain, with remaining parts taken from reference TRBV5-1 and TRBJ2-1, reads KAGVTQTPRYLIKTRGQQVTLSCSPISGHRSVSWYQQTPGQGLQFLFEYFSETQRNKGNFPGRFSGRQFSNSRSEMNVSTLELGDSALYLCASSFSGTGVSNEQFFGPGTRLTVL.

The chain joins TRBV6-5 to TRBJ2-7; 9 bases agree with TRBD2. The CDR3 contains 15 residues. Germline CDR1 MNHEY, CDR2 SVGAGI. V shed 6 bases, J shed 6 bases, and the junction held 12 bases outside the gene matches. CDR3 in DNA: TGTGCCAGCAGACCTGGGGGCGCGGGAGGGGGCGAGCAGTACTTC. This translates into CASRPGGAGGGEQYF.

The genes are TRBV9 and TRBJ1-3; possible D gene TRBD1, 6 bases. The CDR3 consists of 15 residues. The germline gives CDR1 SGDLS, CDR2 YYNGEE. V dropped 0 bases and J dropped 4 bases, with 11 bases sitting between them. CDR3 sequence (DNA): TGTGCCAGCAGCGTAGCGGCAGGGGTAGGAAACACCATATATTTT. Translating gives CASSVAAGVGNTIYF.

This sequence joins TRBV29-1 and TRBJ2-3, with no clear D. V lost 2 bases, J lost 1 base, and 13 bases lay in between. Looked up from germline, CDR1 is SQVTM and CDR2 is ANQGSEA. The CDR3 is made up of 15 amino acids. CDR3 sequence: CSVELGSYRTDTQYF. As DNA, the CDR3 is TGCAGCGTTGAACTAGGATCGTATCGCACAGATACGCAGTATTTT.

Here the CDR3 DNA reads TGTGCCAGCAGTGATGCGGGCAGGACTAATTCACCCCTCCACTTT. Its translation: CASSDAGRTNSPLHF. The chain recombines TRBV25-1 with TRBJ1-6, with D hard to call. V lost 3 bases, J lost 6 bases, and 12 bases lay in between. Germline CDR1 is MGHDK and CDR2 is SYGVNS. This CDR3 contains 15 residues.

In its sample, this clone was seen once. The chain joins TRBV4-2 to TRBJ2-5, with 12 positions matching TRBD2. Germline V gene sequence: CDR1 LGHNA, CDR2 YNFKEQ. The CDR3 consists of 15 residues. The junction had 7 bases not matched to a gene; V was cut back by 0 bases and J by 11 bases. DNA for the CDR3: TGTGCCAGCAGCCAAGATAGGACTAGCGGGAATGAGCAGTACTTC. As protein: CASSQDRTSGNEQYF.

The chain links TRBV6-6 to TRBJ2-7; D gene unclear. Germline V gene lookup returns CDR1 MNHNY and CDR2 SVGAGI (reference sequence). The CDR3 extends over 12 amino acids. V was trimmed by 5 bases and J by 7 bases, leaving 12 bases between them. The CDR3 loop reads CASSDNVAEQYF. The CDR3 DNA follows: TGTGCCAGCAGTGACAATGTAGCAGAGCAGTACTTC.

This clone was counted a single time. J is TRBJ2-4 and V is TRBV19; a weak D match, TRBD1 (6 bases). CDR1 is LNHDA and CDR2 is SQIVND in the germline V gene (reference sequence). The CDR3 loop spans 15 amino acids. V lost 5 bases to trimming and J lost 4 bases, with 15 bases between them. CDR3 DNA: TGTGCCAGTAGTGCACGGCGGACAGCAAAAAACATTCAGTACTTC. Translation: CASSARRTAKNIQYF.

The gene calls are TRBV30 and TRBJ2-7; D is uncertain. The CDR3 length is 14 residues. Looked up from germline, CDR1 is GTSNPN and CDR2 is SVGIG (reference sequence). V dropped 4 bases and J dropped 4 bases, with 17 bases sitting between them. In DNA form, the CDR3 reads TGTGCCTGGAATCCCTCGTGGACCTCGTACGAGCAGTACTTC. Protein: CAWNPSWTSYEQYF.

This clone showed up just once. The V gene is TRBV2, the J gene TRBJ2-7, with D maybe TRBD2 (6 bases). V gave up 4 bases and J gave up 6 bases, with 16 bases separating them. Germline V lookup: CDR1 SNHLY, CDR2 FYNNEI. The CDR3 has 14 amino acids. The DNA for the CDR3 is TGTGCCAGCAGTGGAGGACTACAATTCTCCGAGCAGTACTTC. Translation gives CASSGGLQFSEQYF. The entire variable domain, with the rest obtained from reference TRBV2 and TRBJ2-7, is as follows: EPEVTQTPSHQVTQMGQEVILRCVPISNHLYFYWYRQILGQKVEFLVSFYNNEISEKSEIFDDQFSVERPDGSNFTLKIRSTKLEDSAMYFCASSGGLQFSEQYFGPGTRLTVT.

The chain has TRBV30 and TRBJ1-4, with 7 bases lining up with TRBD1. J was trimmed by 5 bases and V by 5 bases; bases with no gene match: 11. The germline V gene has CDR1 GTSNPN and CDR2 SVGIG (reference sequence). The CDR3 covers 15 residues. CDR3 DNA sequence: TGTGCCTGGGGGTTGGACAGGCTCGAAAATGAAAAACTGTTTTTT. This encodes CAWGLDRLENEKLFF.

The rearrangement joins TRBV29-1 to TRBJ2-5, with D maybe TRBD1 (6 bases). Trimming took off 6 bases at V and 5 bases at J, with 19 bases between the two ends. The CDR3 covers 14 residues. CDR1 is SQVTM and CDR2 is ANQGSEA in the germline V gene. CDR3 DNA sequence: TGCAGCGTCGGGACACCCCCGGGGATGGAGACCCAGTACTTC. Encoded protein: CSVGTPPGMETQYF.

The J gene is TRBJ2-2, the V gene TRBV7-6, with 11 positions matching TRBD2. The CDR3 contains 15 residues. The trim removed 7 bases at V and 2 bases at J, leaving 3 bases unmatched. Germline V lookup: CDR1 SGHVS, CDR2 FNYEAQ. The CDR3 loop reads CASTTSGGNTGELFF. For the CDR3, the DNA is TGTGCCAGCACAACTAGCGGGGGAAACACCGGGGAGCTGTTTTTT.

CDR3 in amino acids: CASSKTDRINYGYTF. CDR3 coding DNA: TGTGCCAGCAGTAAGACTGACAGGATCAACTATGGCTACACCTTC. V is TRBV6-6 and J is TRBJ1-2; maybe TRBD1 (6 bases). In germline, CDR1 is MNHNY, CDR2 SVGAGI (reference sequence). Deletions cut 5 bases from V and 2 bases from J, with 15 bases between. The CDR3 sequence is 15 residues long.

The chain recombines TRBV6-1 with TRBJ2-5; D unresolved. V gave up 2 bases and J gave up 4 bases, with 8 bases separating them. The CDR3 spans 13 residues. Germline V gene sequence: CDR1 MNHNS, CDR2 SASEGT. The CDR3 DNA follows: TGTGCCAGCAGTGAAATTAGTCCAGAGACCCAGTACTTC. Protein: CASSEISPETQYF.